Listed below are T cell receptor beta chains from one sample, sequenced in a study of blood T cell repertoires in COVID-19. Some clones are missing from TCRdb's copy, which holds only in-frame ones; the method was immunoSEQ multiplex PCR. The data hold under 95,000 clones, with 86% observed a single time. The sample was peripheral blood. The receptors here all came from an elderly man in a cohort sampled during active COVID-19. The CDR3 runs from the conserved cysteine through the conserved F or W. D genes are given only for firm matches. Expanded clones get a size class; other rows say once, few or many, or leave the size out.

d_gene: TRBD1
v_gene: TRBV20-1
abundance: -
j_gene: TRBJ2-7
CDR3aa: CSASTGGEQYF
CDR3nt: TGCAGTGCGTCAACAGGGGGCGAGCAGTACTTC

d_gene: TRBD2
v_gene: TRBV7-9
abundance: -
j_gene: TRBJ2-1
CDR3aa: CASSSGTRLNEQFF
CDR3nt: TGTGCCAGCAGCTCTGGGACTAGACTCAATGAGCAGTTCTTC

d_gene: -
v_gene: TRBV5-1
abundance: -
j_gene: TRBJ1-4
CDR3aa: CASSLDGGTNEKLFF
CDR3nt: TGCGCCAGCAGCTTGGACGGGGGAACTAATGAAAAACTGTTTTTT

d_gene: TRBD1
v_gene: TRBV6-5
abundance: once
j_gene: TRBJ2-4
CDR3aa: CASKGTGKNIQYF
CDR3nt: TGTGCCAGCAAGGGGACAGGGAAAAACATTCAGTACTTC

d_gene: TRBD2
v_gene: TRBV27
abundance: -
j_gene: TRBJ2-1
CDR3aa: CASSFGTRDYNEQFF
CDR3nt: TGTGCCAGCAGTTTCGGGACTAGGGACTACAATGAGCAGTTCTTC

d_gene: TRBD1
v_gene: TRBV7-9
abundance: -
j_gene: TRBJ1-4
CDR3aa: CASSKGQGTTNEKLFF
CDR3nt: TGTGCCAGCAGCAAGGGACAGGGTACGACTAATGAAAAACTGTTTTTT

d_gene: TRBD1
v_gene: TRBV5-1
abundance: -
j_gene: TRBJ2-2
CDR3aa: CASSDGTAATGELFF
CDR3nt: TGCGCCAGCAGCGATGGGACAGCAGCCACCGGGGAGCTGTTTTTT

d_gene: TRBD1
v_gene: TRBV5-4
abundance: -
j_gene: TRBJ1-1
CDR3aa: CASSFQGATEAFF
CDR3nt: TGTGCCAGCAGCTTCCAGGGGGCCACTGAAGCTTTCTTT

d_gene: -
v_gene: TRBV15
abundance: -
j_gene: TRBJ1-6
CDR3aa: CATSRDGGARNSPLHF
CDR3nt: TGTGCCACCAGCAGAGATGGAGGGGCGCGTAATTCACCCCTCCACTTT

d_gene: TRBD1
v_gene: TRBV5-4
abundance: few
j_gene: TRBJ2-7
CDR3aa: CASSPPGQAGYEQYF
CDR3nt: TGTGCCAGCAGCCCACCCGGACAGGCCGGCTACGAGCAGTACTTC

d_gene: -
v_gene: TRBV19
abundance: -
j_gene: TRBJ1-2
CDR3aa: CASSHPRDGYTF
CDR3nt: TGTGCCAGTAGTCACCCCAGGGATGGCTACACCTTC

d_gene: -
v_gene: TRBV6-5
abundance: -
j_gene: TRBJ2-7
CDR3aa: CASTPGFSSYEQYF
CDR3nt: TGTGCCAGCACCCCCGGGTTCAGCTCCTACGAGCAGTACTTC

d_gene: TRBD1
v_gene: TRBV6-6
abundance: -
j_gene: TRBJ2-7
CDR3aa: CASSYFGTGVHEQYF
CDR3nt: TGTGCCAGCAGTTACTTCGGGACAGGGGTTCACGAGCAGTACTTC

d_gene: -
v_gene: TRBV28
abundance: few
j_gene: TRBJ1-1
CDR3aa: CASRRGYTEAFF
CDR3nt: TGTGCCAGCAGAAGGGGGTACACTGAAGCTTTCTTT

d_gene: -
v_gene: TRBV27
abundance: -
j_gene: TRBJ2-1
CDR3aa: CASRETGNEQFF
CDR3nt: TGTGCCAGCAGGGAAACAGGGAATGAGCAGTTCTTC

d_gene: TRBD2
v_gene: TRBV19
abundance: -
j_gene: TRBJ2-2
CDR3aa: CASSILGSGAANTGELFF
CDR3nt: TGTGCCAGTAGTATTCTTGGGAGCGGGGCCGCGAACACCGGGGAGCTGTTTTTT

d_gene: TRBD2
v_gene: TRBV5-4
abundance: -
j_gene: TRBJ2-7
CDR3aa: CASSGMKRGHYEQYF
CDR3nt: TGTGCCAGCAGCGGGATGAAGCGGGGGCACTACGAGCAGTACTTC

d_gene: TRBD2
v_gene: TRBV7-2
abundance: once
j_gene: TRBJ2-1
CDR3aa: CASRTERAGGFQFF
CDR3nt: TGTGCCAGCAGGACAGAGAGGGCGGGGGGATTTCAGTTCTTC

d_gene: -
v_gene: TRBV5-6
abundance: -
j_gene: TRBJ1-2
CDR3aa: CASSPRTYGYTF
CDR3nt: TGTGCCAGCAGCCCCAGAACGTATGGCTACACCTTC

d_gene: -
v_gene: TRBV14
abundance: -
j_gene: TRBJ2-2
CDR3aa: CASSQVLANTGELFF
CDR3nt: TGTGCCAGCAGCCAAGTCCTCGCGAACACCGGGGAGCTGTTTTTT

d_gene: -
v_gene: TRBV5-1
abundance: -
j_gene: TRBJ2-5
CDR3aa: CASGGETQYF
CDR3nt: TGCGCCAGCGGCGGAGAGACCCAGTACTTC

d_gene: -
v_gene: TRBV5-6
abundance: -
j_gene: TRBJ2-7
CDR3aa: CASRRRTGYEQYF
CDR3nt: TGTGCCAGCAGACGCCGCACCGGCTACGAGCAGTACTTC

d_gene: -
v_gene: TRBV16
abundance: -
j_gene: TRBJ1-6
CDR3aa: CASSRAGGYNSPLHF
CDR3nt: TGTGCCAGCAGCCGAGCCGGGGGCTATAATTCACCCCTCCACTTT

d_gene: -
v_gene: TRBV12-2
abundance: -
j_gene: TRBJ1-2
CDR3aa: CASRLQGRDGYTF
CDR3nt: TGTGCAAGTCGTTTACAGGGTCGGGATGGCTACACCTTC

d_gene: -
v_gene: TRBV24-1
abundance: -
j_gene: TRBJ1-2
CDR3aa: CATSDSSQIYGYTF
CDR3nt: TGTGCCACCAGTGATTCCTCGCAGATCTATGGCTACACCTTC

d_gene: TRBD1
v_gene: TRBV25-1
abundance: -
j_gene: TRBJ1-5
CDR3aa: CASSGGGQGDQPQHF
CDR3nt: TGTGCCAGCAGTGGTGGGGGACAGGGAGATCAGCCCCAGCATTTT

d_gene: TRBD2
v_gene: TRBV7-8
abundance: -
j_gene: TRBJ2-7
CDR3aa: CASSLEHSGGLVYEQYF
CDR3nt: TGTGCCAGCAGCTTAGAGCATAGCGGGGGGCTCGTTTACGAGCAGTACTTC

d_gene: -
v_gene: TRBV5-1
abundance: few
j_gene: TRBJ2-1
CDR3aa: CASSLVTSAPEQFF
CDR3nt: TGCGCCAGCAGCTTGGTTACAAGCGCTCCTGAGCAGTTCTTC

d_gene: TRBD1
v_gene: TRBV3-1/TRBV3-2
abundance: once
j_gene: TRBJ1-4
CDR3aa: CASSAGTGGTGTNEKLFF
CDR3nt: TGTGCCAGCAGCGCTGGGACAGGGGGCACAGGGACTAATGAAAAACTGTTTTTT

d_gene: TRBD1
v_gene: TRBV10-3
abundance: -
j_gene: TRBJ1-1
CDR3aa: CAISPRTGANTEAFF
CDR3nt: TGTGCCATCAGTCCGAGGACAGGAGCGAACACTGAAGCTTTCTTT

d_gene: TRBD1
v_gene: TRBV27
abundance: -
j_gene: TRBJ2-3
CDR3aa: CASREDRSTDTQYF
CDR3nt: TGTGCCAGCAGGGAGGACAGGAGCACAGATACGCAGTATTTT

d_gene: -
v_gene: TRBV5-1
abundance: -
j_gene: TRBJ2-1
CDR3aa: CASSLVPGSYNEQFF
CDR3nt: TGCGCCAGCAGCTTGGTTCCCGGCTCCTACAATGAGCAGTTCTTC

d_gene: TRBD1
v_gene: TRBV5-6
abundance: -
j_gene: TRBJ2-6
CDR3aa: CASSTPDRDGANVLTF
CDR3nt: TGTGCCAGCAGCACGCCGGACAGGGATGGGGCCAACGTCCTGACTTTC

d_gene: TRBD1
v_gene: TRBV28
abundance: -
j_gene: TRBJ2-5
CDR3aa: CASIVDGTEQETQYF
CDR3nt: TGTGCCAGCATCGTCGATGGGACAGAGCAAGAGACCCAGTACTTC

d_gene: -
v_gene: TRBV2
abundance: -
j_gene: TRBJ1-4
CDR3aa: CASSESFRSNEKLFF
CDR3nt: TGTGCCAGCAGTGAATCGTTCCGGAGTAATGAAAAACTGTTTTTT

d_gene: -
v_gene: TRBV7-2
abundance: once
j_gene: TRBJ1-1
CDR3aa: CASSPRGNTEAFF
CDR3nt: TGTGCCAGCAGCCCCAGGGGTAACACTGAAGCTTTCTTT

d_gene: TRBD2
v_gene: TRBV5-1
abundance: -
j_gene: TRBJ2-5
CDR3aa: CASSWGLAGAGGETQYF
CDR3nt: TGCGCCAGCAGCTGGGGACTAGCGGGGGCCGGGGGAGAGACCCAGTACTTC

d_gene: TRBD2
v_gene: TRBV4-2
abundance: once
j_gene: TRBJ2-3
CDR3aa: CASSQEPGGASDTQYF
CDR3nt: TGTGCCAGCAGCCAAGAACCCGGGGGGGCCTCAGATACGCAGTATTTT

d_gene: -
v_gene: TRBV5-4
abundance: -
j_gene: TRBJ1-3
CDR3aa: CASSLAPSGNTIYF
CDR3nt: TGTGCCAGCAGCTTGGCTCCCTCTGGAAACACCATATATTTT

d_gene: -
v_gene: TRBV2
abundance: -
j_gene: TRBJ1-5
CDR3aa: CATQSRFSDQPQHF
CDR3nt: TGTGCCACTCAGAGCAGGTTTTCCGATCAGCCCCAGCATTTT

d_gene: -
v_gene: TRBV7-2
abundance: -
j_gene: TRBJ2-2
CDR3aa: CASSLAAGAGELFF
CDR3nt: TGTGCCAGCAGCTTAGCGGCAGGTGCCGGGGAGCTGTTTTTT

d_gene: TRBD1
v_gene: TRBV9
abundance: -
j_gene: TRBJ2-5
CDR3aa: CASSVAGGVANGWGQETQYF
CDR3nt: TGTGCCAGCAGCGTAGCAGGGGGAGTAGCGAACGGGTGGGGTCAAGAGACCCAGTACTTC

d_gene: TRBD1
v_gene: TRBV11-2
abundance: -
j_gene: TRBJ2-7
CDR3aa: CASSLDQGQGIYEQYF
CDR3nt: TGTGCCAGCAGCTTAGATCAGGGACAGGGTATCTACGAGCAGTACTTC

d_gene: TRBD2
v_gene: TRBV29-1
abundance: -
j_gene: TRBJ2-6
CDR3aa: CSVAGVVSSGANVLTF
CDR3nt: TGCAGCGTCGCGGGGGTCGTCTCCTCTGGGGCCAACGTCCTGACTTTC

d_gene: TRBD1
v_gene: TRBV7-3
abundance: few
j_gene: TRBJ1-1
CDR3aa: CASHATGATEAFF
CDR3nt: TGTGCCAGCCACGCGACAGGGGCCACTGAAGCTTTCTTT

d_gene: -
v_gene: TRBV7-2
abundance: -
j_gene: TRBJ2-3
CDR3aa: CASSFGADWHTDTQYF
CDR3nt: TGTGCCAGCAGCTTTGGGGCAGACTGGCACACAGATACGCAGTATTTT

d_gene: TRBD2
v_gene: TRBV2
abundance: -
j_gene: TRBJ2-6
CDR3aa: CASSLHSGGASGANVLTF
CDR3nt: TGTGCCAGCAGCCTCCATAGCGGGGGGGCATCCGGGGCCAACGTCCTGACTTTC

d_gene: TRBD1
v_gene: TRBV24-1
abundance: -
j_gene: TRBJ1-5
CDR3aa: CATSQGATRPQHF
CDR3nt: TGTGCCACCAGTCAGGGGGCTACAAGGCCCCAGCATTTT